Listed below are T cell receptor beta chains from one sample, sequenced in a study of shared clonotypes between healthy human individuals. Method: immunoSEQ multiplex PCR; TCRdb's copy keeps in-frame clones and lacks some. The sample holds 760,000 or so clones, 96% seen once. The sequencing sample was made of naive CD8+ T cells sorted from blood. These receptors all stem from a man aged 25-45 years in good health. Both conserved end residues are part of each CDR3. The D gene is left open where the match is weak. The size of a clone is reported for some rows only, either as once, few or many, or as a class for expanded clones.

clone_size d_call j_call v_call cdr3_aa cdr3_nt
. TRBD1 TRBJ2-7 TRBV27 CASSLRGTGTGLSEQYF TGTGCCAGCAGTTTGAGGGGAACCGGGACAGGCCTCTCCGAGCAGTACTTC
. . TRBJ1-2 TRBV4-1 CASSLDRFDNYGYTF TGCGCCAGCAGCCTCGACAGATTCGATAACTATGGCTACACCTTC
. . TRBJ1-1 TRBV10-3 CAISDIEADDEAFF TGTGCCATCAGTGATATCGAGGCGGACGATGAAGCTTTCTTT
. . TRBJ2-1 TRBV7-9 CASTQRDRSYNEQFF TGTGCCAGCACCCAGCGGGACAGATCCTACAATGAGCAGTTCTTC
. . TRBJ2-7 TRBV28 CASSPQNSYEQYF TGTGCCAGCAGTCCTCAGAACTCCTACGAGCAGTACTTC
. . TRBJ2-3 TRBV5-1 CASSLEGYTDTQYF TGCGCCAGCAGCTTGGAAGGGTACACAGATACGCAGTATTTT
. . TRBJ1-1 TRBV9 CASSPGVGTEAFF TGTGCCAGCAGCCCGGGGGTTGGGACTGAAGCTTTCTTT
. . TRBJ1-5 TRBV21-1 CASSKGGRGCQPQHF TGTGCCAGCAGCAAGGGAGGCAGGGGATGCCAGCCCCAGCATTTT
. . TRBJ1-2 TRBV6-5 CASSYSTGLGGYTF TGTGCCAGCAGTTACTCGACAGGCCTGGGCGGCTACACCTTC
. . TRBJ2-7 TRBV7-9 CASSLVGGYGSYEQYF TGTGCCAGCAGCTTAGTGGGAGGTTACGGTAGCTACGAGCAGTACTTC
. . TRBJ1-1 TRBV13 CASSLGLILGTEAFF TGTGCCAGCAGCTTAGGGTTGATTTTGGGGACTGAAGCTTTCTTT
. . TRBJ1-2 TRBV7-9 CASSFPGAQGNGYTF TGTGCCAGCAGCTTCCCCGGGGCTCAGGGGAATGGCTACACCTTC
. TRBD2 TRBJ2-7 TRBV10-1 CASSSGRIGEQYF TGCGCCAGCTCTAGCGGGAGAATTGGTGAGCAGTACTTC
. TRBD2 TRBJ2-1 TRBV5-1 CASSWPRGLAGAYNEQFF TGCGCCAGCAGCTGGCCCCGAGGGCTAGCGGGAGCCTACAATGAGCAGTTCTTC
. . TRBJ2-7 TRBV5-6 CASSLGSAGWLYEQYF TGTGCCAGCAGCTTGGGTTCAGCCGGATGGCTTTACGAGCAGTACTTC
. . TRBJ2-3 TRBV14 CASSQDFSSNTDTQYF TGTGCCAGCAGCCAAGATTTCTCCTCGAACACAGATACGCAGTATTTT
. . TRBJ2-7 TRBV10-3 CAISEKVSYEQYF TGTGCCATCAGTGAGAAGGTCAGCTACGAGCAGTACTTC
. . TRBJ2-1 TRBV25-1 CASSAARQQFF TGTGCCAGCAGTGCTGCTAGACAGCAGTTCTTC
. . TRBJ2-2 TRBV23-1 CASSQLRGENTGELFF TGCGCCAGCAGTCAGTTGAGGGGGGAAAACACCGGGGAGCTGTTTTTT
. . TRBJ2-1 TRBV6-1 CASSERGTLNEQFF TGTGCCAGCAGTGAACGGGGGACTCTCAATGAGCAGTTCTTC
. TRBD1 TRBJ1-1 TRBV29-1 CSGDRDTEAFF TGCAGCGGGGACAGGGACACTGAAGCTTTCTTT
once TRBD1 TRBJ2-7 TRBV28 CASSALWDRPTYEQYF TGTGCCAGCAGTGCCCTTTGGGACAGGCCCACCTACGAGCAGTACTTC
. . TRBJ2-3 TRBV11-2 CASDHPGSHTDTQYF TGTGCCAGCGACCACCCGGGATCTCACACAGATACGCAGTATTTT
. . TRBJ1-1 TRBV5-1 CASSLWGNTEAFF TGCGCCAGCAGCTTGTGGGGGAACACTGAAGCTTTCTTT
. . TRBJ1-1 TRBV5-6 CASSSRHTYTEAFF TGTGCCAGCAGCTCAAGACACACCTACACTGAAGCTTTCTTT
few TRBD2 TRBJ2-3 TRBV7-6 CASSLYATGGPDTQYF TGTGCCAGCAGCTTATACGCGACGGGAGGCCCAGATACGCAGTATTTT
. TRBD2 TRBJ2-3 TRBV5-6 CASSLSGRGTDTQYF TGTGCCAGCAGCCTTAGCGGGAGAGGAACAGATACGCAGTATTTT
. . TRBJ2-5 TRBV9 CASSVGGGVGETQYF TGTGCCAGCAGCGTAGGAGGAGGGGTGGGAGAGACCCAGTACTTC
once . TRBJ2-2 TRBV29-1 CSVEVIDRPKNTGELFF TGCAGCGTTGAAGTAATCGACAGGCCAAAGAACACCGGGGAGCTGTTTTTT
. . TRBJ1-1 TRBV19 CASSTWDPQATEAFF TGTGCCAGTAGTACTTGGGACCCTCAGGCCACTGAAGCTTTCTTT
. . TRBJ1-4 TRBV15 CATSRPRSSLNEKLFF TGTGCCACCAGCAGGCCCCGCAGCTCACTAAATGAAAAACTGTTTTTT
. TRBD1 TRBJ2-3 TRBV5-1 CASSVLSTGQGTDTQYF TGCGCCAGCAGCGTCCTCTCGACGGGACAGGGGACAGATACGCAGTATTTT
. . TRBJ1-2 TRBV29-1 CSVEGQVSRGYTF TGCAGCGTTGAGGGACAAGTCTCACGTGGCTACACCTTC
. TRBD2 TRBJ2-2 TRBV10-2 CASSESRTSVTGELFF TGCGCCAGCAGTGAGTCGAGGACTAGCGTCACCGGGGAGCTGTTTTTT
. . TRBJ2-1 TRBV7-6 CASSLGSPGTTNEQFF TGTGCCAGCAGCTTAGGTTCTCCCGGGACCACCAATGAGCAGTTCTTC
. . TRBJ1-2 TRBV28 CASSFFQGSGYGYTF TGTGCCAGCAGTTTTTTCCAGGGATCCGGCTATGGCTACACCTTC
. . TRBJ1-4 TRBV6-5 CATPEATNEKLFF TGTGCCACCCCGGAGGCAACTAATGAAAAACTGTTTTTT
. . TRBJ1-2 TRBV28 CASSLRANNYTF TGTGCCAGCAGTTTGAGAGCAAATAACTACACCTTC
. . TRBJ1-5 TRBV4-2 CASRGDGNQPQHF TGTGCCAGCAGGGGGGACGGCAATCAGCCCCAGCATTTT